The next 2 T cell receptor beta chains were all read from a single sample in a study of T cells after yellow fever vaccination. TCRdb re-called the 5' RACE reads with MiXCR, one entry per CDR3 protein. The sample holds about 150,000 distinct CDR3 sequences, approximately 6% seen once. The sequencing used CD4+ T cells sorted from PBMCs, collected on the day of the first yellow fever vaccination. These receptors were obtained from a man younger than 30 who received the YFV17D yellow fever vaccine.

The gene calls are TRBV20-1 and TRBJ2-5; TRBD2 matches at 7 bases. This CDR3 is built from 13 residues. The junction had 1 base not matched to a gene; V was cut back by 3 bases and J by 0 bases. Germline-derived CDR1 and CDR2 are DFQATT and SNEGSKA (reference sequence). The CDR3 region has the DNA TGCAGTGCTAGTCGGGGGGACCAAGAGACCCAGTACTTC. The encoded protein is CSASRGDQETQYF.

This clonotype was observed a handful of times. The J gene is TRBJ1-1, the V gene TRBV28; possible D gene TRBD1, 5 bases. Looked up from germline, CDR1 is MDHEN and CDR2 is SYDVKM. The CDR3 consists of 11 residues. V gave up 3 bases and J gave up 11 bases, with 10 bases separating them. For the CDR3, the DNA is TGTGCCAGCAGTTTTAACAGGAACGCTTTCTTT. This translates into CASSFNRNAFF.